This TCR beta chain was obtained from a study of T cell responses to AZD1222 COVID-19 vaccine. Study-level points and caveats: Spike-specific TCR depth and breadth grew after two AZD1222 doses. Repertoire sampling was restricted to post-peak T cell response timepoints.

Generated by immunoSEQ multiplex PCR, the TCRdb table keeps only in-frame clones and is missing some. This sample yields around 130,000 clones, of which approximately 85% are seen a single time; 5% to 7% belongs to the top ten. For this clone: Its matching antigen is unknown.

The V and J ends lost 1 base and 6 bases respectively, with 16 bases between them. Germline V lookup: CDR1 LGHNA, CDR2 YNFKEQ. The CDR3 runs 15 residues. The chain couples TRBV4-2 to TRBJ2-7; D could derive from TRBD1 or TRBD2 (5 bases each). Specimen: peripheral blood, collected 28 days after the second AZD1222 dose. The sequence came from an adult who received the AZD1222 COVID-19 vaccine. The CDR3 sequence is CASSQGDGPLGEQYF. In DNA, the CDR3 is TGTGCCAGCAGCCAAGGGGACGGGCCCCTTGGCGAGCAGTACTTC.